The clone carrying this TCR beta chain was counted a single time. The antigen is unknown. Time point reported: sample taken at primary tumor resection. Samples came from some 73 TRACERx patients with untreated early-stage lung cancer. This sample is part of a study of spatial heterogeneity in lung cancer. Findings and limits, study-wide: Among blood samples, ubiquitous expanded tumor TCRs appeared more at resection than at follow-up.

Looked up from germline, CDR1 is SGHDN and CDR2 is FVKESK. There are 17 residues in the CDR3. Trimming cost V 3 bases and J 3 bases; bases outside gene matches: 8. TCRdb independently ran MiXCR on the 5' RACE reads; one entry per CDR3 protein. The sample comprises tens of thousands of distinct CDR3 sequences, roughly 5.2% of which are singletons, and approximately 10% rests with the top ten. The V call is TRBV14, the J call TRBJ2-5; 12 positions match TRBD2. The sequence was collected from a male donor with early-stage non-small cell lung cancer. The sample in question was PBMCs, obtained at surgery. CDR3: CASSQTSGSFWEETQYF. CDR3 in DNA: TGTGCCAGCAGCCAGACTAGCGGGAGCTTCTGGGAAGAGACCCAGTACTTC.